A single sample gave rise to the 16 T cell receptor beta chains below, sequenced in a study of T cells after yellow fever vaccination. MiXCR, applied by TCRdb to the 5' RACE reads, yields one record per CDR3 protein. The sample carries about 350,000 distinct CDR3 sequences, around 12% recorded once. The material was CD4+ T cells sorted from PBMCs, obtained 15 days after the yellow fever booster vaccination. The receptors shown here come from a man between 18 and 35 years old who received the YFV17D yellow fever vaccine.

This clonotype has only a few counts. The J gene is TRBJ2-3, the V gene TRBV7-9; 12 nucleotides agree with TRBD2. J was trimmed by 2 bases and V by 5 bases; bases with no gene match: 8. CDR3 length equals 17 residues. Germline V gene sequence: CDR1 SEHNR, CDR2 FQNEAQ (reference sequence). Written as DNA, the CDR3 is TGTGCCAGCAGCACCGGACTAGCGGGGACGGTCACAGATACGCAGTATTTT. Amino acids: CASSTGLAGTVTDTQYF.

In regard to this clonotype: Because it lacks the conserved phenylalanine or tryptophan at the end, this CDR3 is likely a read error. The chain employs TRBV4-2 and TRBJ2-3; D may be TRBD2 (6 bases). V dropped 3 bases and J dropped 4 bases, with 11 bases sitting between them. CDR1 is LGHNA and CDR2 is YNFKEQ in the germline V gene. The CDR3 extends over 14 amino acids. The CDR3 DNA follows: TGTGCCAGCAGCCAGCCGGACTACTCAGATACGCAGTATCTT. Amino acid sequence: CASSQPDYSDTQYL.

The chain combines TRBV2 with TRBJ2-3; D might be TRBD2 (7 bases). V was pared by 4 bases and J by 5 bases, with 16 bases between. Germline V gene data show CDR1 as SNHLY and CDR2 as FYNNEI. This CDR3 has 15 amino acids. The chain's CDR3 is CASSVNRGAVDTQYF. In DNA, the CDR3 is TGTGCCAGCAGTGTAAATCGGGGGGCGGTAGATACGCAGTATTTT.

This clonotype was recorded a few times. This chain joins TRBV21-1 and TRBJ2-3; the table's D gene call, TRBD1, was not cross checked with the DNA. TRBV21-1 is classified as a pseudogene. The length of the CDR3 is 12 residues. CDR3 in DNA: TGTGCCAGCAGTGACCCCCCAGATACGCAGTATTTT. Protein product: CASSDPPDTQYF.

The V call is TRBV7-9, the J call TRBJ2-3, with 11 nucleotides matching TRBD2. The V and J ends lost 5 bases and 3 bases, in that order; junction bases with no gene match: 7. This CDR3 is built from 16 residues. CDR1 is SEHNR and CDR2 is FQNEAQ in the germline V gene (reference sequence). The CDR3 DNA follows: TGTGCCAGCAGCCATCCGGGGACTAGCGGTACAGATACGCAGTATTTT. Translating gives CASSHPGTSGTDTQYF.

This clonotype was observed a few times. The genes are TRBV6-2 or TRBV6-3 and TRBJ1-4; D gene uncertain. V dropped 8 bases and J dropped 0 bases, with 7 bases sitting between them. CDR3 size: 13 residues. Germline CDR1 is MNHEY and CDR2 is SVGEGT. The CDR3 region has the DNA TGTGCCAGCTCTGACACAACTAATGAAAAACTGTTTTTT. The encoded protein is CASSDTTNEKLFF.

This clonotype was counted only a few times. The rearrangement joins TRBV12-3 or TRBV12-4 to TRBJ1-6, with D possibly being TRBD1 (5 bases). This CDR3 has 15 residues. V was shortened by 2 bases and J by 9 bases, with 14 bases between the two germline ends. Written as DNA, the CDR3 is TGTGCCAGCAGTTTATTCGCAGGGAACTTTTCACCCCTCCACTTT. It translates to CASSLFAGNFSPLHF.

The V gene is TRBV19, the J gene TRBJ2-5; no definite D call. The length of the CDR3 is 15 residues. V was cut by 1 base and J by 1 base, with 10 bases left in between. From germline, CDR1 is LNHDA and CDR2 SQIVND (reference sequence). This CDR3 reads CASSIGVGRQETQYF. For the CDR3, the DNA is TGTGCCAGTAGTATAGGGGTGGGTCGCCAAGAGACCCAGTACTTC.

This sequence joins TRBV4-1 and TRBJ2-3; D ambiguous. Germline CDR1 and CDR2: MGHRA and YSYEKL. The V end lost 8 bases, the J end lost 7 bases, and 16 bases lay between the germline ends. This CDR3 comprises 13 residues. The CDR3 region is CASRPVGVHTQYF. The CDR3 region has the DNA TGCGCCAGCCGACCGGTCGGCGTGCATACGCAGTATTTT.

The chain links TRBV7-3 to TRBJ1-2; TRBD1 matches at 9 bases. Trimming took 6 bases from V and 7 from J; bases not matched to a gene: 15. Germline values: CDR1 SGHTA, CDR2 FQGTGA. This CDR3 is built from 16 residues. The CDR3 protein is CASSQGAPGQGFGYTF. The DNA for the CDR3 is TGTGCCAGCAGTCAAGGCGCCCCGGGACAGGGCTTTGGCTACACCTTC.

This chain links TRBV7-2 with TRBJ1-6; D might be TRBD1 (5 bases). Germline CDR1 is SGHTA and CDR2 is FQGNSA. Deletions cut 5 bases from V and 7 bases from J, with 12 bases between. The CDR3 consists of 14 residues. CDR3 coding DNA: TGTGCCAGCAGCACTTCGGGGGGAAATTCACCCCTCCACTTT. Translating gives CASSTSGGNSPLHF.

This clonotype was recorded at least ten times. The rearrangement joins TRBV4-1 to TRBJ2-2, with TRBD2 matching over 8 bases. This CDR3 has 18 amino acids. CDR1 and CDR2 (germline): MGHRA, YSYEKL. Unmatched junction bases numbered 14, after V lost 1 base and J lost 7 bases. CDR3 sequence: CASSQAFRGGRASGELFF. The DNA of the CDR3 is TGCGCCAGCAGCCAAGCCTTCCGGGGGGGCCGGGCAAGCGGGGAGCTGTTTTTT.

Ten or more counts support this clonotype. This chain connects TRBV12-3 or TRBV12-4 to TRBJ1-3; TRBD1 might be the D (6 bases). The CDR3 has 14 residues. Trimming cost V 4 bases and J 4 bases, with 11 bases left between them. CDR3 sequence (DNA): TGTGCCAGCAGTTGGGGGGCCCTGGGAAACACCATATATTTT. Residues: CASSWGALGNTIYF.

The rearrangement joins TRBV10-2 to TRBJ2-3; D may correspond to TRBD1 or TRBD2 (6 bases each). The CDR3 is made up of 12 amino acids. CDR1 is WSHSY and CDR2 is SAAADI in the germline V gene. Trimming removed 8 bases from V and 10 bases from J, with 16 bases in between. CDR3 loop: CASGQTSWSQYF. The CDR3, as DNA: TGCGCCAGCGGACAGACTAGTTGGTCGCAGTATTTT.

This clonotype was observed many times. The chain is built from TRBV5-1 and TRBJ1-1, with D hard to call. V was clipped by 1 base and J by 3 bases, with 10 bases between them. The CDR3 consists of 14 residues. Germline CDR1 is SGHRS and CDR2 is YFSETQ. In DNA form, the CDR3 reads TGCGCCAGCAGCTTGTTTTCGGCGGACACTGAAGCTTTCTTT. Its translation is CASSLFSADTEAFF.

The CDR3 sequence is CASSYGRGNTEAFF. The CDR3 nucleotides are TGTGCCAGCAGTTACGGGAGGGGGAACACTGAAGCTTTCTTT. The V call is TRBV9, the J call TRBJ1-1; TRBD1 is a possible D gene (5 bases). The V gene lost 5 bases and the J gene lost 1 base, with 12 bases spanning the gap. Germline-derived CDR1 and CDR2 are SGDLS and YYNGEE. The CDR3 covers 14 residues.